A single T cell receptor (beta chain) is shown here with its context. The record originates from a study of control samples from healthy donors and cancer patients. Clones were sequenced by immunoSEQ multiplex PCR, and TCRdb holds only the in-frame ones, with some missing. The data contain around 170,000 clones, around 87% of them singletons. CDR1 is GTSNPN and CDR2 is SVGIG in the germline V gene (reference sequence). The CDR3 is made up of 17 amino acids. V lost 2 bases and J lost 3; bases outside the gene matches: 12. Material for sequencing was blood. The sequence was obtained from a woman between 45 and 65 years old in good health. This sequence joins TRBV30 and TRBJ1-5; TRBD1 matches at 8 bases. The CDR3 coding sequence is TGTGCCTGGAGTTTCGACGGACAGGGCCTATCCAATCAGCCCCAGCATTTT. This sequence encodes CAWSFDGQGLSNQPQHF.